Following are 15 T cell receptor beta chains from one sample sequenced in a study of T cells after yellow fever vaccination. TCRdb redid the calling of the 5' RACE reads with MiXCR, one entry per CDR3 protein. The data show around 180,000 distinct CDR3 sequences, with 5.5% to 8% seen just once and less than 3.5% held by the top ten. The material sequenced was CD4+ T cells sorted from PBMCs, taken on the day of the first yellow fever vaccination. These receptors were collected from a man between 18 and 35 years old who received the YFV17D yellow fever vaccine.

This clonotype was seen at least ten times. J is TRBJ2-5 and V is TRBV5-1, with 7 bases fitting TRBD1. Germline V gene data show CDR1 as SGHRS and CDR2 as YFSETQ. V trimming: 4 bases; J trimming: 4 bases; junction bases outside the gene matches: 7. This CDR3 has 14 amino acids. The CDR3 sequence: CASSLTGPPETQYF. In nucleotides, the CDR3 is TGCGCCAGCAGCCTGACAGGGCCCCCAGAGACCCAGTACTTC.

This clonotype was counted at least ten times. The chain joins TRBV5-1 to TRBJ2-1; 10 positions agree with TRBD2. The CDR3 is 16 amino acids. CDR1 is SGHRS, CDR2 YFSETQ, per germline. V lost 0 bases and J lost 6; bases outside the gene matches: 6. The chain's CDR3 is CASSLVASGGFNEQFF. The CDR3 coding sequence is TGCGCCAGCAGCTTGGTGGCTAGCGGGGGTTTCAATGAGCAGTTCTTC.

This clonotype was detected ten times or more. The chain links TRBV9 to TRBJ2-1, with 8 bases fitting TRBD1. With 6 bases clipped from V and 2 bases from J, the junction kept 4 bases outside the gene matches. This CDR3 is built from 14 residues. Per germline, CDR1 SGDLS and CDR2 YYNGEE. DNA of the CDR3: TGTGCCAGCACCCCACAGGGGGCCTACAATGAGCAGTTCTTC. Protein: CASTPQGAYNEQFF.

This clonotype was detected many times. The chain links TRBV6-5 to TRBJ2-7; TRBD1 matches at 9 bases. Germline trimming cut 6 bases from V and 3 bases from J; bases unmatched to any gene: 9. CDR1 MNHEY and CDR2 SVGAGI come from the germline V gene. The length of the CDR3 is 15 residues. The CDR3 nucleotides are TGTGCCAGCAGCCGGACCGGGACAGGGTACTACGAGCAGTACGTC. Translation: CASSRTGTGYYEQYV.

This clonotype appeared once. A much larger clonotype is one base distant, so this may be a read error. The CDR3, as DNA: TGTGCCAGCAGCCCTAACTCGTTATTAAAACTGGCGAACTATGGCTACACCTTC. Its translation: CASSPNSLLKLANYGYTF. The rearrangement joins TRBV11-1 to TRBJ1-2, with unresolved D. This CDR3 is built from 18 residues. CDR1 and CDR2 from the germline V gene are SGHAT and FQDESV (reference sequence). V gave up 5 bases and J gave up 2 bases, with 24 bases separating them.

This clonotype was seen many times. The chain recombines TRBV29-1 with TRBJ2-5; 7 bases fit TRBD2. Trimming cost V 7 bases and J 5 bases; bases outside gene matches: 10. The V gene's germline CDR1 is SQVTM and CDR2 ANQGSEA. The CDR3 extends over 13 amino acids. CDR3 bases: TGCAGCGCAGCACGACTAGCAGGGGAGACCCAGTACTTC. It encodes CSAARLAGETQYF.

The V gene is TRBV20-1, the J gene TRBJ2-2, with unresolved D. The V gene's germline CDR1 is DFQATT and CDR2 SNEGSKA (reference sequence). The CDR3 is 15 residues long. Deletions cut 4 bases from V and 0 bases from J, with 12 bases between. The DNA for the CDR3 is TGCAGTGCTACTTTGGGCACCCCGAACACCGGGGAGCTGTTTTTT. It is translated as CSATLGTPNTGELFF.

V and J are TRBV6-5 and TRBJ2-4; D is possibly TRBD1 (6 bases). The germline V gene has CDR1 MNHEY and CDR2 SVGAGI. Trimming took off 5 bases at V and 8 bases at J, with 13 bases between the two ends. This CDR3 spans 13 amino acids. The CDR3 bases are TGTGCCAGCAGTCTACAGGGTCAGGACATTCAGTACTTC. Translating it yields CASSLQGQDIQYF.

Many counts were recorded for this clonotype. V usage is TRBV7-2 and J usage is TRBJ2-7; tentatively, D is TRBD1 (6 bases). The length of the CDR3 is 14 residues. CDR1 SGHTA and CDR2 FQGNSA come from the germline V gene. Trimming left V 1 base short and J 6 bases short, with 13 bases between. The CDR3 DNA reads as TGTGCCAGCAGCTTAGTAGTGGGGGCGGGCGAGCAGTACGTC. Amino acid sequence: CASSLVVGAGEQYV.

Ten or more counts support this clonotype. This chain uses TRBV18 with TRBJ2-1; 8 nucleotides line up with TRBD1. With 0 bases clipped from V and 6 bases from J, the junction kept 7 bases outside the gene matches. The CDR3 consists of 16 residues. Germline lookup yields CDR1 KGHSH and CDR2 LQKENI. CDR3: CASSPPPRGRSNEQFF. In nucleotides, the CDR3 is TGTGCCAGCTCACCACCGCCCAGGGGGCGCTCCAATGAGCAGTTCTTC.

This clonotype was recorded many times. The rearrangement links TRBV11-2 to TRBJ2-3; D is possibly TRBD2 (5 bases). V was cut by 1 base and J by 6 bases, with 20 bases left in between. The CDR3 extends over 17 amino acids. Germline CDR1 is SGHAT and CDR2 is FQNNGV. CDR3: CASSLVPLRELGDTQYF. DNA for the CDR3: TGTGCCAGCAGCTTAGTCCCGTTGAGGGAACTGGGGGATACGCAGTATTTT.

The chain uses TRBV12-3 or TRBV12-4 and TRBJ1-5; D is possibly TRBD1 (6 bases). Trimming cost V 6 bases and J 6 bases, with 21 bases left between them. This CDR3 spans 16 amino acids. DNA of the CDR3: TGTGCCAGCAGCCTCCCGGGCAGGGGTAAGGTTCAGCCCCAGCATTTT. Its translation is CASSLPGRGKVQPQHF.

Ten or more counts support this clonotype. V is TRBV15 and J is TRBJ2-5; the D gene is possibly TRBD2 (6 bases). Trimming removed 0 bases at V and 7 bases at J, with 15 bases between. The CDR3 sequence is 15 residues long. Germline V gives CDR1 LNHNV, CDR2 YYDKDF (reference sequence). CDR3 DNA: TGTGCCACCAGCAGAGATCTGGGGCTCGGGGGGACCCAGTACTTC. Its protein product is CATSRDLGLGGTQYF. Variable domain in full (rest from reference TRBV15 and TRBJ2-5): DAMVIQNPRYQVTQFGKPVTLSCSQTLNHNVMYWYQQKSSQAPKLLFHYYDKDFNNEADTPDNFQSRRPNTSFCFLDIRSPGLGDTAMYLCATSRDLGLGGTQYFGPGTRLLVL.

This clonotype was seen many times. V usage is TRBV14 and J usage is TRBJ2-2; D is possibly TRBD1 (5 bases). Trimming left V 5 bases short and J 1 base short, with 11 bases between. The length of the CDR3 is 15 residues. CDR1 SGHDN and CDR2 FVKESK come from the germline V gene. CDR3 residues: CASSDRQMNTGELFF. CDR3 nucleotide sequence: TGTGCCAGCAGCGACCGACAGATGAACACCGGGGAGCTGTTTTTT. The complete variable domain, with remaining parts taken from reference TRBV14 and TRBJ2-2, reads EAGVTQFPSHSVIEKGQTVTLRCDPISGHDNLYWYRRVMGKEIKFLLHFVKESKQDESGMPNNRFLAERTGGTYSTLKVQPAELEDSGVYFCASSDRQMNTGELFFGEGSRLTVL.

This clonotype was detected many times. V is TRBV12-3 or TRBV12-4 and J is TRBJ2-1; TRBD2 aligns across 13 bases. J gave up 9 bases and V 5 bases, and 4 bases lay outside the gene matches. This CDR3 comprises 14 residues. CDR3 nucleotide sequence: TGTGCCAGCAGTAGCCGACTAGCGGGGGGTGAGCAGTTCTTC. Encoded protein: CASSSRLAGGEQFF.